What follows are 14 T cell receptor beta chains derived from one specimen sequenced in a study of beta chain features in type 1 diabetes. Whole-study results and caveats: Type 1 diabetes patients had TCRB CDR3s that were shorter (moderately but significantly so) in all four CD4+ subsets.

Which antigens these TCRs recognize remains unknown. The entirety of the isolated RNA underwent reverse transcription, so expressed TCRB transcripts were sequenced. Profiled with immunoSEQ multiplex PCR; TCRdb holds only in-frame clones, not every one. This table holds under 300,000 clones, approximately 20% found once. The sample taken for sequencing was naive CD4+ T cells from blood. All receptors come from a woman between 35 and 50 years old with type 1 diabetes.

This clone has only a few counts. CDR3 coding DNA: TGTGCCAGCAGCGTAACCGGACAGATCTATGGCTACACCTTC. Translation: CASSVTGQIYGYTF. This sequence joins TRBV9 and TRBJ1-2; D may be TRBD1 (6 bases). Germline V gives CDR1 SGDLS, CDR2 YYNGEE. The ends were cut back, 1 base at V and 4 bases at J, with 11 bases in the middle. This CDR3 has 14 residues.

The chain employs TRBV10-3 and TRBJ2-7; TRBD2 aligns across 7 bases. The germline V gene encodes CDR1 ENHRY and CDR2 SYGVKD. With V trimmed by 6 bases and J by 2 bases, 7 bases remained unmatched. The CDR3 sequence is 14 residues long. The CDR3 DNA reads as TGTGCCATCAGCTTGGGCAGCGGGACCTACGAGCAGTACTTC. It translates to CAISLGSGTYEQYF.

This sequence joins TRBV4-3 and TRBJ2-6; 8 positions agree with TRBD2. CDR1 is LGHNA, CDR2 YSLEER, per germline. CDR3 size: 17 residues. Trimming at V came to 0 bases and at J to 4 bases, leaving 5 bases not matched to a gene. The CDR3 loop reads CASSQDSGGRGANVLTF. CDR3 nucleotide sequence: TGCGCCAGCAGCCAAGATTCGGGGGGGCGCGGGGCCAACGTCCTGACTTTC.

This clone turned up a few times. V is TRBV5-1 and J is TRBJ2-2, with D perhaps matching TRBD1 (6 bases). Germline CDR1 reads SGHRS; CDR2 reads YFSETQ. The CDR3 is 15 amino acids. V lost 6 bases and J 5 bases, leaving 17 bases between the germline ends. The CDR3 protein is CASKERDIGTGELFF. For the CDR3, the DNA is TGCGCCAGCAAGGAGAGGGACATCGGAACCGGGGAGCTGTTTTTT.

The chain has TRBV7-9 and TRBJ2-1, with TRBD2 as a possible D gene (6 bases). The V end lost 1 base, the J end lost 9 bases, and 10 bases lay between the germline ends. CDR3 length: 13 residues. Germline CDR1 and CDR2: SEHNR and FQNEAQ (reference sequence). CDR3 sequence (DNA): TGTGCCAGCAGCTTAGGCCAGGGAGGTGAGCAGTTCTTC. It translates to CASSLGQGGEQFF. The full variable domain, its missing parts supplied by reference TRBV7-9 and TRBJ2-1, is DTGVSQNPRHKITKRGQNVTFRCDPISEHNRLYWYRQTLGQGPEFLTYFQNEAQLEKSRLLSDRFSAERPKGSFSTLEIQRTEQGDSAMYLCASSLGQGGEQFFGPGTRLTVL.

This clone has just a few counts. The CDR3 DNA reads as TGCGCCAGCGCTACTAGCGGGAGAGATGAGCAGTTCTTC. Protein sequence: CASATSGRDEQFF. The V gene is TRBV5-1, the J gene TRBJ2-1; TRBD2 aligns across 11 bases. The CDR3 consists of 13 residues. Trimming at V came to 7 bases and at J to 8 bases, leaving 5 bases not matched to a gene. The germline CDR1 and CDR2 sequences are SGHRS and YFSETQ.

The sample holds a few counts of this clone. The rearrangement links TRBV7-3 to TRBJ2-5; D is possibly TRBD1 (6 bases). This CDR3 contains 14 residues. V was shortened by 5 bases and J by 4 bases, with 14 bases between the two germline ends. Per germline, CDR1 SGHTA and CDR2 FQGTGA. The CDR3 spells CASSLGQPGETQYF. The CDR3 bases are TGTGCCAGCAGCCTCGGACAGCCTGGAGAGACCCAGTACTTC.

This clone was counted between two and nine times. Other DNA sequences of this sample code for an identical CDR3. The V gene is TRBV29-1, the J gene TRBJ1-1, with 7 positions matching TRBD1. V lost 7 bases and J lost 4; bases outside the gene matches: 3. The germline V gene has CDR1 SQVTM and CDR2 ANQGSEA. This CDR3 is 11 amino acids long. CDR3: CSADRATEAFF. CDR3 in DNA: TGCAGCGCTGACAGGGCCACTGAAGCTTTCTTT.

The CDR3 bases are TGTGCCAGCAGCGCCCAGACAGCTGGAAACACCATATATTTT. The encoded protein is CASSAQTAGNTIYF. J is TRBJ1-3 and V is TRBV9, with D maybe TRBD1 (5 bases). The germline CDR1 and CDR2 sequences are SGDLS and YYNGEE. The V gene lost 3 bases and the J gene lost 2 bases, with 9 bases spanning the gap. The CDR3 is 14 residues long.

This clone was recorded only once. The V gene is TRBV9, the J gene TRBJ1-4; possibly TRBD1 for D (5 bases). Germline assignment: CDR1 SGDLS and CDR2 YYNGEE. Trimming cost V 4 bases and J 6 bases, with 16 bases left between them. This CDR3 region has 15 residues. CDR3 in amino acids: CASSFSGGGDEKLFF. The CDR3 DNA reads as TGTGCCAGCAGCTTCTCTGGGGGGGGAGATGAAAAACTGTTTTTT. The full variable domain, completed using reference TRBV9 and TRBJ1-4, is DSGVTQTPKHLITATGQRVTLRCSPRSGDLSVYWYQQSLDQGLQFLIQYYNGEERAKGNILERFSAQQFPDLHSELNLSSLELGDSALYFCASSFSGGGDEKLFFGSGTQLSVL.

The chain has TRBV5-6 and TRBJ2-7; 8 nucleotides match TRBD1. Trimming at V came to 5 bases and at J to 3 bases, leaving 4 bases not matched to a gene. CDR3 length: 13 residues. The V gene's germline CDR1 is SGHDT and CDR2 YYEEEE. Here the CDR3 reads CASRGQGLYEQYF. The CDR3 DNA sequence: TGTGCCAGCAGAGGACAGGGTCTCTACGAGCAGTACTTC.

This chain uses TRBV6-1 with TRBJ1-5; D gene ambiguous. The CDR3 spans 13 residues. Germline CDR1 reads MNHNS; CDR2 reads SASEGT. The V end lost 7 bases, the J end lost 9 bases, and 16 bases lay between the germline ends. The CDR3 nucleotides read TGTGCCAGCATCGGAAAAGAGACTTCGCCCCAGCATTTT. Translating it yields CASIGKETSPQHF.

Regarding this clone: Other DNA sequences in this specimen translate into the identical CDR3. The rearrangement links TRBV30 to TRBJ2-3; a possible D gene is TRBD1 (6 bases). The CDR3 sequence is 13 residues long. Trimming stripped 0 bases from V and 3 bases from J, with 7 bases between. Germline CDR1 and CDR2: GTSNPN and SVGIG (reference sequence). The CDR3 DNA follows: TGTGCCTGGAGTGTAGGGGGAACAGATACGCAGTATTTT. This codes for CAWSVGGTDTQYF.

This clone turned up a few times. The CDR3 bases are TGTGCCAGCTCACCAGAGACTAGCGGAGATCCTGAGCAGTTCTTC. Its translation: CASSPETSGDPEQFF. The rearrangement uses TRBV18 and TRBJ2-1, with 9 bases that match TRBD2. From germline, CDR1 is KGHSH and CDR2 LQKENI. The CDR3 consists of 15 residues. V lost 2 bases to trimming and J lost 9 bases; unmatched junction nucleotides: 8.